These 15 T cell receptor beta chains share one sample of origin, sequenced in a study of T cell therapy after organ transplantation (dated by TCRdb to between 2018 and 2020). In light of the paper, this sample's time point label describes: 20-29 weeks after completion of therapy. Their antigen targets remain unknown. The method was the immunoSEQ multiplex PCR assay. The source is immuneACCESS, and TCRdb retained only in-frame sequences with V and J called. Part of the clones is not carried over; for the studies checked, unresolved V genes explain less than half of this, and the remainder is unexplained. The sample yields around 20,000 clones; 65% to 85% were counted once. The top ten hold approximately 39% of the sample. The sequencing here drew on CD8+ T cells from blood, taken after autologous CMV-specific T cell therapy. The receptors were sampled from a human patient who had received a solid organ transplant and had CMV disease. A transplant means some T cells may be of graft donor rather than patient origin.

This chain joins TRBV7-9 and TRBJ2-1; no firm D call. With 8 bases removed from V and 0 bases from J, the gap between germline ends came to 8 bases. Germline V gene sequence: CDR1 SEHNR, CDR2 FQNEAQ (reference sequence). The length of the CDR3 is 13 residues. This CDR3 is CASSHSSYNEQFF. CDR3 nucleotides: TGTGCCAGCTCGCATAGCTCCTACAATGAGCAGTTCTTC. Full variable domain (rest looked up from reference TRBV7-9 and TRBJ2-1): DTGVSQNPRHKITKRGQNVTFRCDPISEHNRLYWYRQTLGQGPEFLTYFQNEAQLEKSRLLSDRFSAERPKGSFSTLEIQRTEQGDSAMYLCASSHSSYNEQFFGPGTRLTVL.

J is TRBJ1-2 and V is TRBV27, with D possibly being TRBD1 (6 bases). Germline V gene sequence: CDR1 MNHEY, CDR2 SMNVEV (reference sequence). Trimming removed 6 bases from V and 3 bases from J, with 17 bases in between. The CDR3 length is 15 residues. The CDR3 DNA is TGTGCCAGCAGCCCCCGGGGGGGGGCCTACTATGGCTACACCTTC. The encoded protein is CASSPRGGAYYGYTF.

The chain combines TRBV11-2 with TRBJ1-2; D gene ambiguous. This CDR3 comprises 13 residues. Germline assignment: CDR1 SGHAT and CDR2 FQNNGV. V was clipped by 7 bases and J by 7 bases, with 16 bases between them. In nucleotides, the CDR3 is TGTGCCAGCACCTCGGGGAGTCAGGTTGGCTACACCTTC. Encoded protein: CASTSGSQVGYTF.

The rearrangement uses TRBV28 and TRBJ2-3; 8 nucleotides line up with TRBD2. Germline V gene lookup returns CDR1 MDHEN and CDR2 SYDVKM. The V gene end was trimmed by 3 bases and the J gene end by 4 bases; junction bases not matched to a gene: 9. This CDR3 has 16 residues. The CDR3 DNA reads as TGTGCCAGCAGTTTGTCTAGCGGGCCGCCAGCAGATACGCAGTATTTT. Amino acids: CASSLSSGPPADTQYF.

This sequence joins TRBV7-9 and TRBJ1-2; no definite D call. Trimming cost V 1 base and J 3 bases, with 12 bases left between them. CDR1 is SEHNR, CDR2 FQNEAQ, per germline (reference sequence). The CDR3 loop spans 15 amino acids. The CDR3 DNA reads TGTGCCAGCAGCTTAGGAGTCAGGAAAGACTATGGCTACACCTTC. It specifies CASSLGVRKDYGYTF.

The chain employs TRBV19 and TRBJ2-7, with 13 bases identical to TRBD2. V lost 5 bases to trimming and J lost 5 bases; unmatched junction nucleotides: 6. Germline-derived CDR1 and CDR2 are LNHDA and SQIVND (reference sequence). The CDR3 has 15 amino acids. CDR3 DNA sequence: TGTGCCAGTAGTCCGACCGGGACTAGCGGGAACGAGCAGTACTTC. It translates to CASSPTGTSGNEQYF.

The CDR3 nucleotides read TGTGCCAGCACCACTCGGGTAGCGGCAACCGGGGAGCTGTTTTTT. Its protein product is CASTTRVAATGELFF. The chain employs TRBV7-9 and TRBJ2-2; D might be TRBD2 (6 bases). Between the trimmed V and J ends, which lost 7 bases and 5 bases, there was a span of 17 bases. The germline CDR1 and CDR2 sequences are SEHNR and FQNEAQ (reference sequence). This CDR3 comprises 15 residues.

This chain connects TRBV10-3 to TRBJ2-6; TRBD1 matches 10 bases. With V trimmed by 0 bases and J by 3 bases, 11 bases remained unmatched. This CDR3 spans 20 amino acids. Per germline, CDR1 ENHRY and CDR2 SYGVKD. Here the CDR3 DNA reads TGTGCCATCAGTGAGTCTCTGGGGGACAGGGGCAGCCTTGGGGCCAACGTCCTGACTTTC. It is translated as CAISESLGDRGSLGANVLTF.

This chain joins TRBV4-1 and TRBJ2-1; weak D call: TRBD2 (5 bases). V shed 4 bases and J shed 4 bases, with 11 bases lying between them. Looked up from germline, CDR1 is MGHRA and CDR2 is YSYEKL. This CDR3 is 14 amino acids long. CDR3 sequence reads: CASSPSREYNEQFF. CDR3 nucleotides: TGCGCCAGCAGCCCGAGCCGGGAATACAATGAGCAGTTCTTC.

The CDR3 loop reads CATSRELRESNQPQHF. CDR3 sequence (DNA): TGTGCCACCAGCAGAGAACTGAGAGAGAGCAATCAGCCCCAGCATTTT. This chain uses TRBV15 with TRBJ1-5; D unresolved. V was clipped by 0 bases and J by 1 base, with 10 bases between them. There are 16 residues in the CDR3. Germline V gene data show CDR1 as LNHNV and CDR2 as YYDKDF (reference sequence).

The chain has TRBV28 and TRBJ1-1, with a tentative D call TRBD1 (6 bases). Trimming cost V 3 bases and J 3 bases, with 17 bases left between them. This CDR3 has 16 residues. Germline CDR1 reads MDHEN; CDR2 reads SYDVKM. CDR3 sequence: CASSLGGHYLDTEAFF. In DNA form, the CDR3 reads TGTGCCAGCAGTTTGGGGGGGCATTATCTAGACACTGAAGCTTTCTTT.

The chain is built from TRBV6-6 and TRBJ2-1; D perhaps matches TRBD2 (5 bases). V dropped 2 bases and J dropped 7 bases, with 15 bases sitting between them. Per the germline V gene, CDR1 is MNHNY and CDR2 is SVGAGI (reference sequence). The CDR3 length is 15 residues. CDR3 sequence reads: CASSYGSELGNEQFF. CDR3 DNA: TGTGCCAGCAGTTACGGGAGCGAATTGGGGAATGAGCAGTTCTTC.

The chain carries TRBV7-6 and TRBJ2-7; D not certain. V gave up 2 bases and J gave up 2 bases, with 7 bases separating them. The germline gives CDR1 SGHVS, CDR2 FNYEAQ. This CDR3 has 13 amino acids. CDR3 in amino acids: CASSLRQTYEQYF. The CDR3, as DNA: TGTGCCAGCAGCTTAAGGCAAACCTACGAGCAGTACTTC.

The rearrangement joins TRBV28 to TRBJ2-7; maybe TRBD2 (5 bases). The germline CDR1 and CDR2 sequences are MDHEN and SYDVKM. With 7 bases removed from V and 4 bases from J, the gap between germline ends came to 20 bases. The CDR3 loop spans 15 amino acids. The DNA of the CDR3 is TGTGCCAGCACGGGGTTTGGACCGGCCCGATACGAGCAGTACTTC. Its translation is CASTGFGPARYEQYF.

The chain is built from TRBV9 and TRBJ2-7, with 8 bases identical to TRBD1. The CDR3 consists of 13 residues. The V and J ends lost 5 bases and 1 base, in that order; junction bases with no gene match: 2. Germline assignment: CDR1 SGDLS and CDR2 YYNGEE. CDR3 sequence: CASRRTGSYEQYF. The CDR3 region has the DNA TGTGCCAGCAGACGGACAGGGTCCTACGAGCAGTACTTC.